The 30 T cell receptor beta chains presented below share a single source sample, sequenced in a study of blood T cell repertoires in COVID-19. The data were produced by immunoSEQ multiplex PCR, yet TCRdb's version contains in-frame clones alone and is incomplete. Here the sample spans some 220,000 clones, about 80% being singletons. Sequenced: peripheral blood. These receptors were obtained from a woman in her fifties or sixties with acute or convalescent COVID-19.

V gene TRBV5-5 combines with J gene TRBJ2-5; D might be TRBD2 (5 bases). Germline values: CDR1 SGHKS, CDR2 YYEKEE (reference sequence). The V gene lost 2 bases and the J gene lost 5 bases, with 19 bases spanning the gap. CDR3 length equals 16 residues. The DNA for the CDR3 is TGTGCCAGCAGCTTTAGCGTCAGGAGGTCCGGGGAGACCCAGTACTTC. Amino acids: CASSFSVRRSGETQYF.

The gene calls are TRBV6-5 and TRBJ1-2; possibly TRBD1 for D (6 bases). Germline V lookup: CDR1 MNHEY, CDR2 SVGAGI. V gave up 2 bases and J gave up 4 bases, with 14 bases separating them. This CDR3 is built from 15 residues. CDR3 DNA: TGTGCCAGCAGTTACGCACACAGGGTTCGCTATGGCTACACCTTC. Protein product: CASSYAHRVRYGYTF.

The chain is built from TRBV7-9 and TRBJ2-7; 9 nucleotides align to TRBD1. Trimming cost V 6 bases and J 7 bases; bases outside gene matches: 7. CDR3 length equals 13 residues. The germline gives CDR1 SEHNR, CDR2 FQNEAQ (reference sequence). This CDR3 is CASRGQGGAEQYF. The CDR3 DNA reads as TGTGCCAGCAGGGGACAGGGAGGGGCGGAGCAGTACTTC.

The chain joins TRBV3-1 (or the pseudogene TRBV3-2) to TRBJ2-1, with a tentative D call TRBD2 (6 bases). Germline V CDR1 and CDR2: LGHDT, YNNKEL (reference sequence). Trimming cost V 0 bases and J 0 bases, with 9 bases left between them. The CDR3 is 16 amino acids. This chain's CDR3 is CASSQDGGVSYNEQFF. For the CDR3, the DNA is TGTGCCAGCAGCCAAGATGGCGGGGTCTCCTACAATGAGCAGTTCTTC.

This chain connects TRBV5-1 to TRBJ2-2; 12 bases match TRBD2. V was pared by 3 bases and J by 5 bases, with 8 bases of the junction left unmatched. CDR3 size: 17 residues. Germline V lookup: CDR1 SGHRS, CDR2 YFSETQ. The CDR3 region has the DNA TGCGCCAGCAGCTCTACTAGCGGGGGGCCCGGAACCGGGGAGCTGTTTTTT. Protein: CASSSTSGGPGTGELFF.

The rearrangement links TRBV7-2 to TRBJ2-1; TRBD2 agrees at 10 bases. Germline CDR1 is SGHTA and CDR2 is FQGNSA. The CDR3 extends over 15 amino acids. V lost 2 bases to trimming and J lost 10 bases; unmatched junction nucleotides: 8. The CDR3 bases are TGTGCCAGCAGCTTAAGGGCCAGCGGGGGGGCGGAGCAGTTCTTC. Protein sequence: CASSLRASGGAEQFF.

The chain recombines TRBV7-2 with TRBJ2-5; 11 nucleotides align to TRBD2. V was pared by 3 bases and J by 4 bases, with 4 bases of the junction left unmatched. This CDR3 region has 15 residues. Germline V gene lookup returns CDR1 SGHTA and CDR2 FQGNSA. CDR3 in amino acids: CASSLWGLAAETQYF. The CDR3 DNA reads TGTGCCAGCAGCTTGTGGGGACTAGCGGCAGAGACCCAGTACTTC. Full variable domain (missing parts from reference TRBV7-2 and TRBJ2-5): GAGVSQSPSNKVTEKGKDVELRCDPISGHTALYWYRQSLGQGLEFLIYFQGNSAPDKSGLPSDRFSAERTGGSVSTLTIQRTQQEDSAVYLCASSLWGLAAETQYFGPGTRLLVL.

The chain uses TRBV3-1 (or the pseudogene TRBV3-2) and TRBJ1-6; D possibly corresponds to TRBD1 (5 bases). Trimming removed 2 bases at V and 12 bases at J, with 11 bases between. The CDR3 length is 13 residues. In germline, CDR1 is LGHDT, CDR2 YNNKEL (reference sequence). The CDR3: CASSQQGPQPLHF. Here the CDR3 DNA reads TGTGCCAGCAGCCAACAGGGTCCTCAACCCCTCCACTTT.

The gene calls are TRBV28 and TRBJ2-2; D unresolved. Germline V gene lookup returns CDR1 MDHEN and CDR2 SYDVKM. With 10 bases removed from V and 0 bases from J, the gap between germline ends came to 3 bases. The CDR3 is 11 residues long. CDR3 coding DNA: TGTGCCACGGCGAACACCGGGGAGCTGTTTTTT. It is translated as CATANTGELFF.

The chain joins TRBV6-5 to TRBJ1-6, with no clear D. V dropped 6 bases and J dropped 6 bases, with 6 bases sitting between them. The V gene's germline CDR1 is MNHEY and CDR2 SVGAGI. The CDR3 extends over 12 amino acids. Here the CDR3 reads CASSQINSPLHF. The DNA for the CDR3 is TGTGCCAGCAGCCAAATTAATTCACCCCTCCACTTT.

DNA for the CDR3: TGCGCCAGCAGCCTAGCGGGGGCAAACACCGGGGAGCTGTTTTTT. Translation: CASSLAGANTGELFF. The chain links TRBV4-1 to TRBJ2-2; 9 positions match TRBD2. This CDR3 spans 15 amino acids. After removal of 4 bases from V and 2 bases from J, the junction contained 2 bases not matched to a gene. Germline values: CDR1 MGHRA, CDR2 YSYEKL.

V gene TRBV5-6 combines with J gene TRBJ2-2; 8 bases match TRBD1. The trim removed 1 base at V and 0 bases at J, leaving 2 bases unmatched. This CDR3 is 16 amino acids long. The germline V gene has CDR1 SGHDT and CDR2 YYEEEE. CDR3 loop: CASSLRTGSNTGELFF. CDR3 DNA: TGTGCCAGCAGCTTGCGGACAGGGTCGAACACCGGGGAGCTGTTTTTT. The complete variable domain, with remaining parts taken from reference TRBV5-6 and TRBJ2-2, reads DAGVTQSPTHLIKTRGQQVTLRCSPKSGHDTVSWYQQALGQGPQFIFQYYEEEERQRGNFPDRFSGHQFPNYSSELNVNALLLGDSALYLCASSLRTGSNTGELFFGEGSRLTVL.

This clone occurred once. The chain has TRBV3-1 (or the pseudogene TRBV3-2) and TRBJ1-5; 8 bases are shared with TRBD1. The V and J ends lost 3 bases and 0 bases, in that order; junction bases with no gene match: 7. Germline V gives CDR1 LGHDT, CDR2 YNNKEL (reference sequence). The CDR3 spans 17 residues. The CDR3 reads CASSHDRGRYSNQPQHF. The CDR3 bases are TGTGCCAGCAGCCATGACAGGGGAAGATATAGCAATCAGCCCCAGCATTTT.

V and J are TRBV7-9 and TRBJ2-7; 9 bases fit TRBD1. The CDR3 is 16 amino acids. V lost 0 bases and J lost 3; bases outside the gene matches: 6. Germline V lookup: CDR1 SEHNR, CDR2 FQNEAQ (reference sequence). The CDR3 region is CASSLAVKDRGYEQYF. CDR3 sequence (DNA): TGTGCCAGCAGCTTAGCGGTCAAGGACAGGGGCTACGAGCAGTACTTC.

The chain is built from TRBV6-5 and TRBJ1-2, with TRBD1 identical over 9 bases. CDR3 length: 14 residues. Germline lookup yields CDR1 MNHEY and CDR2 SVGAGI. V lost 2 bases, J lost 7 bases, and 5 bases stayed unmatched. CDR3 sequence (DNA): TGTGCCAGCAGTTACGCGCGACAGGGGGGTGGCTACACCTTC. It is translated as CASSYARQGGGYTF.

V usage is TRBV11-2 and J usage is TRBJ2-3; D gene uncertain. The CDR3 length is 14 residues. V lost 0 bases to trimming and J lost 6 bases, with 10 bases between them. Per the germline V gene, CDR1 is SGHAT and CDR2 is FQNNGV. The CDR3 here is CASSLDRGGDTQYF. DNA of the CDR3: TGTGCCAGCAGCTTAGACCGAGGCGGCGATACGCAGTATTTT.

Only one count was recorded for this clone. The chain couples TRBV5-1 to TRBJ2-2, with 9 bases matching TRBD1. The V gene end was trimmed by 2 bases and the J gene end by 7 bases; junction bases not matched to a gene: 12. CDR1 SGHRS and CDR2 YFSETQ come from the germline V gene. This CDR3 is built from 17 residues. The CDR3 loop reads CASSLQTGTGYGGELFF. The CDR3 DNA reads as TGCGCCAGCAGCTTACAGACCGGGACAGGGTACGGCGGGGAGCTGTTTTTT.

The CDR3 loop is CASSPPSTYEQYF. The CDR3 DNA follows: TGTGCCAGCAGCCCCCCTTCTACCTACGAGCAGTACTTC. J is TRBJ2-7 and V is TRBV28; D not resolved. V lost 6 bases and J lost 2, with 11 bases in between. The germline V gene encodes CDR1 MDHEN and CDR2 SYDVKM. The CDR3 loop spans 13 amino acids.

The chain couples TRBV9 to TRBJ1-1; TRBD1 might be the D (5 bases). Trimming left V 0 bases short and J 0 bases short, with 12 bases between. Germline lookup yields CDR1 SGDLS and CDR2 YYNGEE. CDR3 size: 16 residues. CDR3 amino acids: CASSVGGTAVNTEAFF. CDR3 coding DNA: TGTGCCAGCAGCGTAGGTGGGACTGCAGTGAACACTGAAGCTTTCTTT.

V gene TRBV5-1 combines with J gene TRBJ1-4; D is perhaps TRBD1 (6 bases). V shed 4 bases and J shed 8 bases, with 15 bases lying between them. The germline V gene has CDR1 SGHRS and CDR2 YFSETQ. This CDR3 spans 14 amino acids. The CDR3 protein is CASSRDTGGEKLFF. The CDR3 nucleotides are TGCGCCAGCAGCCGGGACACGGGAGGAGAAAAACTGTTTTTT.

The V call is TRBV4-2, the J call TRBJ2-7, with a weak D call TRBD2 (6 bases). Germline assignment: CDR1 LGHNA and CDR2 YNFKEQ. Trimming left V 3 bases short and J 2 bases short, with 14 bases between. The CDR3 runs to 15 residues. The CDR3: CASSHTGLRTYEQYF. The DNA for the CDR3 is TGTGCCAGCAGCCATACGGGACTGAGAACCTACGAGCAGTACTTC.

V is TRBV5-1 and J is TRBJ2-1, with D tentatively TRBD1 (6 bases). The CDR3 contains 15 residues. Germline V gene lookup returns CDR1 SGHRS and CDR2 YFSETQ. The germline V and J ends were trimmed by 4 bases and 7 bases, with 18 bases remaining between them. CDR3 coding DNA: TGCGCCAGCAGCCTGACAGGAAAAACGGGGAATGAGCAGTTCTTC. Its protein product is CASSLTGKTGNEQFF.

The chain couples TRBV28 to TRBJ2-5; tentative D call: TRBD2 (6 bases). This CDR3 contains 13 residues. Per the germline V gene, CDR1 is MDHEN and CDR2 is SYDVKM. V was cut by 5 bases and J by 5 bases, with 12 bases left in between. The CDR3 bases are TGTGCCAGCAGTCTCGGGACTCAGGAGACCCAGTACTTC. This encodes CASSLGTQETQYF.

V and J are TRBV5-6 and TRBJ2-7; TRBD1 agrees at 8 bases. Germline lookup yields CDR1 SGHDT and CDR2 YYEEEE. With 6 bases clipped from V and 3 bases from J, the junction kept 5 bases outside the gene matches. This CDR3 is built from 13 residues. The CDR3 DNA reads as TGTGCCAGCACCGGGACAGGATACTACGAGCAGTACTTC. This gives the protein CASTGTGYYEQYF. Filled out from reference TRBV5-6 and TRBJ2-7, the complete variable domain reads DAGVTQSPTHLIKTRGQQVTLRCSPKSGHDTVSWYQQALGQGPQFIFQYYEEEERQRGNFPDRFSGHQFPNYSSELNVNALLLGDSALYLCASTGTGYYEQYFGPGTRLTVT.

This CDR3 is CASSLGAGNSPLHF. Here the CDR3 DNA reads TGTGCCAGCAGCTTAGGAGCCGGTAATTCACCCCTCCACTTT. The rearrangement joins TRBV7-8 to TRBJ1-6; D unresolved. Germline CDR1 is SGHVS and CDR2 is FQNEAQ. The CDR3 has 14 amino acids. V was cut by 1 base and J by 6 bases, with 7 bases left in between.

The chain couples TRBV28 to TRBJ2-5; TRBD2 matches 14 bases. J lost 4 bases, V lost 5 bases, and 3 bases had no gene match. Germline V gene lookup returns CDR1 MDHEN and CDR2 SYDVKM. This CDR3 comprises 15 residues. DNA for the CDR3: TGTGCCAGCAGTCCGACTAGCGGGGGGGCAGAGACCCAGTACTTC. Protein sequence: CASSPTSGGAETQYF. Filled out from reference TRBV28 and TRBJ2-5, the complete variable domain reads DVKVTQSSRYLVKRTGEKVFLECVQDMDHENMFWYRQDPGLGLRLIYFSYDVKMKEKGDIPEGYSVSREKKERFSLILESASTNQTSMYLCASSPTSGGAETQYFGPGTRLLVL.

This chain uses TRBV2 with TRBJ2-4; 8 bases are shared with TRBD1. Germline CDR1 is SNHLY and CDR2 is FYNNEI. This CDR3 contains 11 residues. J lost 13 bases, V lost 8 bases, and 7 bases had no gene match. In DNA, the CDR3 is TGTGCCAGCGTAGTTGGGACAGGACAGTACTTC. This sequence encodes CASVVGTGQYF. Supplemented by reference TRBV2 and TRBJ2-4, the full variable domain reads EPEVTQTPSHQVTQMGQEVILRCVPISNHLYFYWYRQILGQKVEFLVSFYNNEISEKSEIFDDQFSVERPDGSNFTLKIRSTKLEDSAMYFCASVVGTGQYFGAGTRLSVL.

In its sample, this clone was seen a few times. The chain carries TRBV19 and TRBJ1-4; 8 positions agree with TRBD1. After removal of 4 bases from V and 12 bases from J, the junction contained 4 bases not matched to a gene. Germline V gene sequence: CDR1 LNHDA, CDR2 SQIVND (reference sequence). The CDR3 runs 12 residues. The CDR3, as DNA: TGTGCCAGTAGTACAGGGGGCACGCAACTGTTTTTT. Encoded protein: CASSTGGTQLFF. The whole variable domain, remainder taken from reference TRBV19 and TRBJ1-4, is DGGITQSPKYLFRKEGQNVTLSCEQNLNHDAMYWYRQDPGQGLRLIYYSQIVNDFQKGDIAEGYSVSREKKESFPLTVTSAQKNPTAFYLCASSTGGTQLFFGSGTQLSVL.

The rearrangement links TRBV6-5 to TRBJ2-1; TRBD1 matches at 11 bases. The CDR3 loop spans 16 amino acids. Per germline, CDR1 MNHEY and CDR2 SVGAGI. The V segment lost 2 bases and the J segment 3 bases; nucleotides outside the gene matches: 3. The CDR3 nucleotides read TGTGCCAGCAGTTACCGGACAGGGGGCCTCTACAATGAGCAGTTCTTC. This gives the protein CASSYRTGGLYNEQFF.

CDR3 in DNA: TGTGCCAGCTCACCACCCGGGACAGGGGATCCCTACGAGCAGTACTTC. It translates to CASSPPGTGDPYEQYF. The V gene is TRBV18, the J gene TRBJ2-7; 10 bases align to TRBD1. Germline CDR1 and CDR2: KGHSH and LQKENI. The CDR3 consists of 16 residues. Trimming at V came to 0 bases and at J to 2 bases, leaving 4 bases not matched to a gene.